This T cell receptor beta chain was sequenced for a study of blood T cells in healthy people across ages. Primed by a sample-barcoded 5' primer and a J-beta primer mix, a second PCR proceeded for 7 to 11 cycles. TCRdb re-called the 5' RACE reads with MiXCR, one entry per CDR3 protein. The sample lists approximately 1.5 million distinct CDR3 sequences, roughly 43% seen once, with about 3.8% in the top ten. This clonotype was recorded at least ten times. CDR1 and CDR2 (germline): SGHAT, FQNNGV. V lost 2 bases and J lost 2, with 10 bases in between. CDR3 size: 14 residues. The genes are TRBV11-2 and TRBJ2-7; no firm D call. The receptor was derived from a woman aged 18-29 years in good health. The sample taken for sequencing was blood. The CDR3 reads CASSLWSDAYEQYF. The CDR3 DNA is TGTGCCAGCAGCTTATGGTCCGATGCCTACGAGCAGTACTTC.